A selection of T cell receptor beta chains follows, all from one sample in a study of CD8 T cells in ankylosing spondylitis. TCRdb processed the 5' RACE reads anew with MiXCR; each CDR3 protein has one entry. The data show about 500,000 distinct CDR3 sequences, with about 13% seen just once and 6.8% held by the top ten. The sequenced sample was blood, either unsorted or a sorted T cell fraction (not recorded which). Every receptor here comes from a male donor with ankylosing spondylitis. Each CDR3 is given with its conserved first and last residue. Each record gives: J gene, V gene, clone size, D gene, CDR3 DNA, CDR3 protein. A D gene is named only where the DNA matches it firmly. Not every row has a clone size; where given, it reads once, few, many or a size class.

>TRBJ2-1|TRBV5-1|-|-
TGCGCCAGCAGGGCAGGGGGGTACAATGAGCAGTTCTTC
CASRAGGYNEQFF
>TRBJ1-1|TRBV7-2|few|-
TGTGCCAGCAGCCCCCAGTGGGGGCCGGACACTGAAGCTTTCTTT
CASSPQWGPDTEAFF
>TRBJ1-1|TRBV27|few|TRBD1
TGTGCCAGCAGTTTGACAGGGTTGGGGTTCACTGAAGCTTTCTTT
CASSLTGLGFTEAFF
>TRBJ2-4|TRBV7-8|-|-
TGTGCCAGCAGCCCCCGCCGGGACAACCTAAACATTCAGTACTTC
CASSPRRDNLNIQYF
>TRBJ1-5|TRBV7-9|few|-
TGTGCCAGCAGCTCTCAGTCGGTCAATCAGCCCCAGCATTTT
CASSSQSVNQPQHF
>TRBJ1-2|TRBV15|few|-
TGTGCCACCAGCTATGACTATGGCTACACCTTC
CATSYDYGYTF
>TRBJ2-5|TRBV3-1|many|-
TGTGCCAGCAGCCAAGAACGGGAAGAGACCCAGTACTTC
CASSQEREETQYF
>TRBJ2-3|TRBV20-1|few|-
TGCAGTGCTAGAGACTTTGATACGCAGTATTTT
CSARDFDTQYF
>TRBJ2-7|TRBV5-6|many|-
TGTGCCAGCAGCTTGTGGGGGAGGGGGGGACTCTACGAGCAGTACTTC
CASSLWGRGGLYEQYF
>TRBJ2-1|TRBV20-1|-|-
TGCAGTGCTAGAGTGGAGAGCGGTAGCTCCTACAATGAGCAGTTCTTC
CSARVESGSSYNEQFF
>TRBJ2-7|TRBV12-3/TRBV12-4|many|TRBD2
TGTGCCAGCAGTTTGGGACTAGCGGGCTACGAGCAGTACTTC
CASSLGLAGYEQYF
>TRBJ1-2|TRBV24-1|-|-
TGTGCCACCAGTGAGCGAGGTCGCTATGGCTACACCTTC
CATSERGRYGYTF
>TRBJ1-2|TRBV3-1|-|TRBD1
TGTGCCAGCAGCCCCCGACAGGGCGCGAACTATGGCTACACCTTC
CASSPRQGANYGYTF
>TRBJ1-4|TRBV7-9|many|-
TGTGCCAGCAGCTTACGGGGGAACGACGCTAATGAAAAACTGTTTTTT
CASSLRGNDANEKLFF
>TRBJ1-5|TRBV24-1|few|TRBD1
TGTGCCACCAGTGATAGCACAGGGGAGTATAATCAGCCCCAGCATTTT
CATSDSTGEYNQPQHF
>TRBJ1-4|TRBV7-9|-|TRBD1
TGTGCCAGCAGCTTGATGGGGGACAGTGAAAAACTGTTTTTT
CASSLMGDSEKLFF
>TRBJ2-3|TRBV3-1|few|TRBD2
TGTGCCAGCAGCCAACTAACAGGGCTAGCGGGGATGACAGATACGCAGTATTTT
CASSQLTGLAGMTDTQYF
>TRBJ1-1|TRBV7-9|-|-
TGTGCCAGCAGCTCCATGGACGGAGGGAACACTGAAGCTTTCTTT
CASSSMDGGNTEAFF
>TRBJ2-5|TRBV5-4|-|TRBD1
TGTGCCAGCAGCTTGGAAGGACAGGGGATCAGGACCCAGTACTTC
CASSLEGQGIRTQYF
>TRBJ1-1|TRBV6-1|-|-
TGTGCCAGCAGACAGAGACTGAACACTGAAGCTTTCTTT
CASRQRLNTEAFF
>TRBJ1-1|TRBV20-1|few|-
TGCAGTGCTAGAGAAGAGTGGGGGGGAGTCGGAGCTTTCTTT
CSAREEWGGVGAFF
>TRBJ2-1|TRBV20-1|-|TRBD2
TGCAGTGCTGCACCTAGCGGGAGGGCCTATGTGAATGAGCAGTTCTTC
CSAAPSGRAYVNEQFF
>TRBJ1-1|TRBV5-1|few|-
TGCGCCAGCAGCAAACTGACGGGAAGAGGGACTGAAGCTTTCTTT
CASSKLTGRGTEAFF
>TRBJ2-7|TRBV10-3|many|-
TGTGCCATCAGTGAGTCGGGGGGCTCCTACGAGCAGTACTTC
CAISESGGSYEQYF